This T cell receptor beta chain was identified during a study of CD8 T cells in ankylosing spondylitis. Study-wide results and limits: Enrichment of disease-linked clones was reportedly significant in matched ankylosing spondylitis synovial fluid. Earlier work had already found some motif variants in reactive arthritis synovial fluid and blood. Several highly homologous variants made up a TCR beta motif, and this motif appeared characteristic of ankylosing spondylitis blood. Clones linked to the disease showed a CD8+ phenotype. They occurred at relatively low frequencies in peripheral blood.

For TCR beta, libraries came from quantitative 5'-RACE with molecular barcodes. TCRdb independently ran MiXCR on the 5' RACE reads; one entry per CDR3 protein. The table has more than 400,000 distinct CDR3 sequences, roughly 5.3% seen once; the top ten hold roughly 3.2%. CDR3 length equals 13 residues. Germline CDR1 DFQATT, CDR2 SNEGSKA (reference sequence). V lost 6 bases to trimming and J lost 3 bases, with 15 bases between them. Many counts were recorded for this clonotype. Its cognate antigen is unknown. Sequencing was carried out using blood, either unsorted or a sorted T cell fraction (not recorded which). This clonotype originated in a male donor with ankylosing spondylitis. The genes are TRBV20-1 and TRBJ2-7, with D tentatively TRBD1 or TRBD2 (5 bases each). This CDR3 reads CSAAGTPGYEQYF. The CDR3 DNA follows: TGCAGTGCCGCCGGGACCCCTGGCTACGAGCAGTACTTC.